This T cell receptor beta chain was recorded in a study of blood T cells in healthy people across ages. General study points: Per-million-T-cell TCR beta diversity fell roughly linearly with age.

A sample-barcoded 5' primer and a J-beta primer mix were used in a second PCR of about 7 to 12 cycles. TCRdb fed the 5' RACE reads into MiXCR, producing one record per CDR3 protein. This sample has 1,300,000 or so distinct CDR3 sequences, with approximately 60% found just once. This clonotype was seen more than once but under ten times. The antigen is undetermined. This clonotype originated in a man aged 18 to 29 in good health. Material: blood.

CDR3 sequence: CASREVGNYGYTF. CDR3 DNA sequence: TGTGCCAGCAGGGAGGTCGGTAACTATGGCTACACCTTC. This chain connects TRBV2 to TRBJ1-2, with unresolved D. Trimming removed 6 bases at V and 1 base at J, with 9 bases between. CDR1 is SNHLY, CDR2 FYNNEI, per germline. The CDR3 is made up of 13 amino acids.